These 31 T cell receptor beta chains were sequenced from one sample in a study of identifying expanded T cells in peripheral blood. Generated by immunoSEQ multiplex PCR, the TCRdb table keeps only in-frame clones and is missing some. The table includes over 65,000 clones, 85% to 90% detected once. Sequenced sample: blood. Receptors were obtained from a person aged 18 to 70 in good health.

The chain joins TRBV7-2 to TRBJ2-5, with TRBD2 matching over 11 bases. CDR3 length equals 16 residues. Germline V gene data show CDR1 as SGHTA and CDR2 as FQGNSA. Trimming took 1 base from V and 5 from J; bases not matched to a gene: 6. The CDR3 spells CASSLGGTSGGETQYF. As DNA, the CDR3 is TGTGCCAGCAGCTTAGGAGGGACTAGCGGCGGCGAGACCCAGTACTTC.

V gene TRBV9 combines with J gene TRBJ1-2, with D possibly TRBD1 on 5 matching bases. The V end was cut by 1 base, the J end by 0 bases, with 16 bases between. The length of the CDR3 is 17 residues. Germline loops: CDR1 SGDLS, CDR2 YYNGEE. The CDR3 spells CASSVYAGYPSNYGYTF. CDR3 in DNA: TGTGCCAGCAGCGTATATGCAGGGTACCCTTCTAACTATGGCTACACCTTC.

In its sample, this clone was seen a few times. The V call is TRBV19, the J call TRBJ1-3, with D uncertain. The CDR3 consists of 14 residues. The V end was cut by 6 bases, the J end by 4 bases, with 13 bases between. Germline V gene lookup returns CDR1 LNHDA and CDR2 SQIVND (reference sequence). CDR3 in DNA: TGTGCCAGTAGGACGGGAGAGAGAGGAAACACCATATATTTT. As protein: CASRTGERGNTIYF. Full variable domain (outside the CDR3, taken from reference TRBV19 and TRBJ1-3): DGGITQSPKYLFRKEGQNVTLSCEQNLNHDAMYWYRQDPGQGLRLIYYSQIVNDFQKGDIAEGYSVSREKKESFPLTVTSAQKNPTAFYLCASRTGERGNTIYFGEGSWLTVV.

The chain couples TRBV6-6 to TRBJ2-1; D perhaps matches TRBD1 (5 bases). The ends were cut back, 7 bases at V and 15 bases at J, with 19 bases in the middle. The germline V gene encodes CDR1 MNHNY and CDR2 SVGAGI (reference sequence). The CDR3 contains 12 residues. The CDR3 bases are TGTGCCAGCAATCTACAGGCTCAACCGGCGTTCTTC. It codes for CASNLQAQPAFF.

This CDR3 reads CASSSQGFGRNTEAFF. In nucleotides, the CDR3 is TGTGCCAGTAGCTCACAGGGTTTTGGCAGGAACACTGAAGCTTTCTTT. The V and J genes are TRBV19 and TRBJ1-1; possible D gene TRBD1, 6 bases. This CDR3 is built from 16 residues. V lost 6 bases and J 1 base, leaving 18 bases between the germline ends. Germline loops: CDR1 LNHDA, CDR2 SQIVND (reference sequence).

The gene calls are TRBV6-1 and TRBJ1-2; weak D call: TRBD1 (5 bases). Trimming shortened V by 6 bases and J by 11 bases, and 22 bases separated the two germline ends. CDR1 is MNHNS and CDR2 is SASEGT in the germline V gene. The length of the CDR3 is 14 residues. CDR3 sequence: CASRGRDFGHSYTF. CDR3 DNA: TGTGCCAGCAGGGGCAGGGACTTCGGCCACTCGTACACCTTC.

The CDR3 protein is CASSFATGLAGYNEQFF. CDR3 nucleotide sequence: TGTGCCAGCAGCTTCGCGACAGGGCTAGCGGGGTACAATGAGCAGTTCTTC. The gene calls are TRBV7-2 and TRBJ2-1; 9 bases match TRBD2. The V and J ends lost 3 bases and 4 bases, in that order; junction bases with no gene match: 10. Germline V gives CDR1 SGHTA, CDR2 FQGNSA. The CDR3 is 17 residues long.

The V and J genes are TRBV4-1 and TRBJ2-5; 8 positions agree with TRBD1. CDR3 length equals 14 residues. Germline trimming cut 4 bases from V and 5 bases from J; bases unmatched to any gene: 6. CDR1 is MGHRA and CDR2 is YSYEKL in the germline V gene. This CDR3 reads CASSLSTGEETQYF. The CDR3 DNA is TGCGCCAGCAGCCTATCGACAGGGGAGGAGACCCAGTACTTC.

This clone was detected once. This chain joins TRBV10-3 and TRBJ2-7; TRBD2 agrees at 8 bases. The germline V gene encodes CDR1 ENHRY and CDR2 SYGVKD. The CDR3 sequence is 14 residues long. Germline trimming cut 7 bases from V and 5 bases from J; bases unmatched to any gene: 10. CDR3: CAIKRRGVSHEQYF. The CDR3 nucleotides read TGTGCCATCAAGCGGCGGGGGGTATCCCACGAGCAGTACTTC.

The chain combines TRBV19 with TRBJ1-2, with D possibly TRBD1 on 6 matching bases. Germline CDR1 LNHDA, CDR2 SQIVND (reference sequence). V lost 2 bases and J lost 4, with 11 bases in between. CDR3 length: 14 amino acids. Written as DNA, the CDR3 is TGTGCCAGTAGTATATGGGGGCTCCCCTATGGCTACACCTTC. This encodes CASSIWGLPYGYTF.

This clone has a single count. The genes are TRBV6-6 and TRBJ2-7; 9 bases fit TRBD1. The CDR3 loop spans 13 amino acids. V shed 6 bases, J shed 7 bases, and the junction held 7 bases outside the gene matches. Germline V CDR1 and CDR2: MNHNY, SVGAGI (reference sequence). CDR3 residues: CASSRDRDAEQYF. The DNA for the CDR3 is TGTGCCAGCAGCAGGGACAGGGACGCTGAGCAGTACTTC.

The rearrangement joins TRBV5-6 to TRBJ1-1, with D possibly being TRBD1 (5 bases). The length of the CDR3 is 11 residues. Germline CDR1 is SGHDT and CDR2 is YYEEEE. The V gene lost 4 bases and the J gene lost 11 bases, with 12 bases spanning the gap. CDR3 in DNA: TGTGCCAGCAGCCAGGGTTTCGACGCTTTCTTT. This translates into CASSQGFDAFF.

The V call is TRBV7-9, the J call TRBJ2-7; D unclear. CDR3 length: 14 residues. Germline-derived CDR1 and CDR2 are SEHNR and FQNEAQ (reference sequence). Trimming stripped 2 bases from V and 2 bases from J, with 10 bases between. The CDR3 coding sequence is TGTGCCAGCAGCTTAATGGACGGTACCTACGAGCAGTACTTC. Translation: CASSLMDGTYEQYF. Filled out from reference TRBV7-9 and TRBJ2-7, the complete variable domain reads DTGVSQNPRHKITKRGQNVTFRCDPISEHNRLYWYRQTLGQGPEFLTYFQNEAQLEKSRLLSDRFSAERPKGSFSTLEIQRTEQGDSAMYLCASSLMDGTYEQYFGPGTRLTVT.

The chain joins TRBV10-2 to TRBJ1-1; D is uncertain. The CDR3 has 14 amino acids. Germline V CDR1 and CDR2: WSHSY, SAAADI. V lost 8 bases and J 1 base, leaving 14 bases between the germline ends. The CDR3 here is CASGEPNPNTEAFF. The CDR3 coding sequence is TGCGCCAGCGGCGAGCCGAATCCGAACACTGAAGCTTTCTTT.

The CDR3 nucleotides are TGTGCCAGCAGTGAAGTGGGGATGAGCAATCAGCCCCAGCATTTT. As protein: CASSEVGMSNQPQHF. The V call is TRBV6-1, the J call TRBJ1-5; D call uncertain. Trimming shortened V by 1 base and J by 1 base, and 8 bases separated the two germline ends. The CDR3 consists of 15 residues. The V gene's germline CDR1 is MNHNS and CDR2 SASEGT.

The chain carries TRBV7-2 and TRBJ2-1, with D perhaps TRBD2 (5 bases). Looked up from germline, CDR1 is SGHTA and CDR2 is FQGNSA. This CDR3 has 17 residues. The V end was cut by 2 bases, the J end by 0 bases, with 14 bases between. This CDR3 reads CASSLRAAALSYNEQFF. The CDR3 nucleotides read TGTGCCAGCAGCTTAAGAGCGGCAGCCCTCTCCTACAATGAGCAGTTCTTC.

This sequence joins TRBV6-1 and TRBJ1-2, with D uncertain. Trimming pared 6 bases from V and 2 bases from J, leaving 16 bases between. The germline V gene encodes CDR1 MNHNS and CDR2 SASEGT. This CDR3 has 15 residues. In DNA, the CDR3 is TGTGCCAGCAGGGAATTACAGAGAACAAACTATGGCTACACCTTC. Protein: CASRELQRTNYGYTF.

The chain recombines TRBV30 with TRBJ2-7; 12 bases are a match to TRBD2. The ends lost 4 bases at V and 4 bases at J; junction bases unmatched: 5. CDR3 length equals 14 residues. Germline CDR1 and CDR2: GTSNPN and SVGIG (reference sequence). CDR3 region: CAWTRTSGVYEQYF. The CDR3 DNA reads as TGTGCCTGGACCAGGACTAGCGGGGTTTACGAGCAGTACTTC.

The rearrangement joins TRBV19 to TRBJ2-7, with TRBD2 matching 11 bases. The CDR3 extends over 17 amino acids. Germline lookup yields CDR1 LNHDA and CDR2 SQIVND (reference sequence). V was pared by 1 base and J by 3 bases, with 8 bases of the junction left unmatched. In DNA form, the CDR3 reads TGTGCCAGTAGTATAGGGGCTGGGACTAGCGGATACTACGAGCAGTACTTC. Its translation is CASSIGAGTSGYYEQYF.

The V gene is TRBV19, the J gene TRBJ1-5; D uncertain. This CDR3 contains 15 residues. Germline CDR1 is LNHDA and CDR2 is SQIVND (reference sequence). Trimming cost V 1 base and J 4 bases, with 11 bases left between them. CDR3 nucleotides: TGTGCCAGTAGTATAGCGGGCAGCTTTAATCAGCCCCAGCATTTT. Its protein is CASSIAGSFNQPQHF.

The chain carries TRBV28 and TRBJ2-3; the D is unclear. The CDR3 extends over 15 amino acids. V was pared by 7 bases and J by 5 bases, with 19 bases between. The germline gives CDR1 MDHEN, CDR2 SYDVKM. Here the CDR3 DNA reads TGTGCCAGCACCTTCACGAAAGGATCGGGAGATACGCAGTATTTT. Its translation: CASTFTKGSGDTQYF.

This chain joins TRBV7-9 and TRBJ2-7; 9 nucleotides match TRBD1. This CDR3 contains 17 residues. Unmatched junction bases numbered 17, after V lost 5 bases and J lost 6 bases. Germline V CDR1 and CDR2: SEHNR, FQNEAQ (reference sequence). CDR3 amino acids: CASSRDLQAGQGGEQYF. CDR3 in DNA: TGTGCCAGCAGCCGTGACCTTCAGGCGGGACAGGGAGGCGAGCAGTACTTC.

V is TRBV19 and J is TRBJ1-1; no reliable D call. This CDR3 is 11 amino acids long. Trimming took 6 bases from V and 4 from J, leaving 6 bases between them. Germline V CDR1 and CDR2: LNHDA, SQIVND (reference sequence). The CDR3: CASSWGTEAFF. The CDR3, as DNA: TGTGCCAGTAGCTGGGGCACTGAAGCTTTCTTT.

This clone was seen once. The V call is TRBV19, the J call TRBJ1-1; tentatively, D is TRBD1 (5 bases). V lost 4 bases to trimming and J lost 0 bases, with 9 bases between them. Germline assignment: CDR1 LNHDA and CDR2 SQIVND (reference sequence). CDR3 length: 14 amino acids. This CDR3 reads CASSTGPLNTEAFF. CDR3 sequence (DNA): TGTGCCAGTAGTACGGGACCGCTGAACACTGAAGCTTTCTTT.

The chain recombines TRBV7-9 with TRBJ1-2; D not certain. Germline CDR1 SEHNR, CDR2 FQNEAQ (reference sequence). V lost 1 base and J lost 2, with 8 bases in between. The CDR3 runs to 14 residues. For the CDR3, the DNA is TGTGCCAGCAGCTTAGAGTCGGGGAACTATGGCTACACCTTC. The encoded protein is CASSLESGNYGYTF.

This clone appeared a few times. The V gene is TRBV7-3, the J gene TRBJ2-5, with a tentative D call TRBD2 (5 bases). The V gene's germline CDR1 is SGHTA and CDR2 FQGTGA. The CDR3 contains 15 residues. The V gene lost 5 bases and the J gene lost 2 bases, with 15 bases spanning the gap. In DNA, the CDR3 is TGTGCCAGCAGCCGAGGTGACGCGGGTCAAGAGACCCAGTACTTC. Translating it yields CASSRGDAGQETQYF. The full variable domain, in which reference TRBV7-3 and TRBJ2-5 provide the parts outside the CDR3, is GAGVSQTPSNKVTEKGKYVELRCDPISGHTALYWYRQSLGQGPEFLIYFQGTGAADDSGLPNDRFFAVRPEGSVSTLKIQRTERGDSAVYLCASSRGDAGQETQYFGPGTRLLVL.

The chain links TRBV5-5 to TRBJ1-2; the D is unclear. CDR1 is SGHKS and CDR2 is YYEKEE in the germline V gene (reference sequence). Deletions cut 0 bases from V and 4 bases from J, with 16 bases between. The CDR3 has 16 amino acids. The CDR3 DNA follows: TGTGCCAGCAGCTTGGAGGGCGAGTTTCACGTCTATGGCTACACCTTC. Protein: CASSLEGEFHVYGYTF.

The CDR3 loop is CASMHLNNSPLHF. CDR3 in DNA: TGTGCCAGCATGCACCTGAATAATTCACCCCTCCACTTT. The V gene is TRBV6-1, the J gene TRBJ1-6; D is unresolved. Germline V gives CDR1 MNHNS, CDR2 SASEGT. Trimming pared 7 bases from V and 5 bases from J, leaving 9 bases between. The CDR3 is 13 residues long.

CDR3 in amino acids: CASSMDQQETQYF. CDR3 bases: TGTGCCAGTAGTATGGATCAGCAAGAGACCCAGTACTTC. The chain employs TRBV19 and TRBJ2-5; no reliable D call. The ends were cut back, 3 bases at V and 2 bases at J, with 7 bases in the middle. CDR3 length equals 13 residues. Germline assignment: CDR1 LNHDA and CDR2 SQIVND (reference sequence).

The J gene is TRBJ2-7, the V gene TRBV16; D is ambiguous. Germline V gene lookup returns CDR1 KGHSY and CDR2 FQNENV. The V end lost 4 bases, the J end lost 2 bases, and 9 bases lay between the germline ends. The CDR3 totals 13 residues. The CDR3 DNA reads TGTGCCAGCAGCCTCAATGGCGCCTACGAGCAGTACTTC. Translation: CASSLNGAYEQYF. The variable domain in full, with the rest retrieved from reference TRBV16 and TRBJ2-7, is GEEVAQTPKHLVRGEGQKAKLYCAPIKGHSYVFWYQQVLKNEFKFLISFQNENVFDETGMPKERFSAKCLPNSPCSLEIQATKLEDSAVYFCASSLNGAYEQYFGPGTRLTVT.

V usage is TRBV19 and J usage is TRBJ2-1; D unclear. Germline CDR1 reads LNHDA; CDR2 reads SQIVND (reference sequence). Trimming took off 7 bases at V and 9 bases at J, with 16 bases between the two ends. The length of the CDR3 is 13 residues. CDR3 region: CASTNEIWSEQFF. The CDR3, as DNA: TGTGCCAGTACCAACGAGATCTGGTCTGAGCAGTTCTTC.